The clone carrying this T cell receptor (beta chain) was observed a few times. Its antigen remains unknown. TCR alpha and TCR beta cDNA libraries carrying sample barcodes and UMIs were produced by 5'RACE using constant-segment primers. Each CDR3 protein gets one entry after TCRdb re-called the 5' RACE reads with MiXCR. The table records 350,000 or so distinct CDR3 sequences, 21% of them present only once. These data come from a study of T-cell memory formation after mild COVID-19. General observations from the study: Among contracting clones, CD4+ were mainly CM/EM and CD8+ enriched in EMRA.

With V trimmed by 5 bases and J by 6 bases, 9 bases remained unmatched. This CDR3 spans 14 amino acids. This TCR was recovered from an adult woman who had mild COVID-19 (a few samples of this study predate the infection). Cell type and time point are not known. What was sequenced was PBMCs or a T cell subset sorted from them (not recorded which). The genes are TRBV12-3 or TRBV12-4 and TRBJ2-7; 8 nucleotides align to TRBD2. The CDR3 region has the DNA TGTGCCAGCAGTCCCTGGACTAGCTCATTCGAGCAGTACTTC. Translated, it gives CASSPWTSSFEQYF.